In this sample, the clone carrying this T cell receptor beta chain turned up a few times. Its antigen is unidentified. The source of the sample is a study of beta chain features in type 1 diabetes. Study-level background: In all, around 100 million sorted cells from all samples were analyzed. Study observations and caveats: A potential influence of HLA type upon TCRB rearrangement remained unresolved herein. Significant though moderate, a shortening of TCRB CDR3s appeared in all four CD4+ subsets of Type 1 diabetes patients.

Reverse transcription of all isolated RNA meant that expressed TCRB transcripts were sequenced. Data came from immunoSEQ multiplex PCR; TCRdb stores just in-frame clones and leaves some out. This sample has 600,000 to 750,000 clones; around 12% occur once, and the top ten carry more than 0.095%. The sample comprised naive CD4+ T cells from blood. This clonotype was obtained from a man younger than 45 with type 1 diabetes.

Here the CDR3 DNA reads TGTGCCAGCAGCCTCAGGACCGTAGGGGAACAGCCCCAGCATTTT. Protein sequence: CASSLRTVGEQPQHF. V usage is TRBV7-2 and J usage is TRBJ1-5; the D gene is possibly TRBD1 (5 bases). CDR1 is SGHTA and CDR2 is FQGNSA in the germline V gene. V was cut by 5 bases and J by 7 bases, with 18 bases left in between. The CDR3 contains 15 residues.